This T cell receptor (beta chain) was profiled in a study of T cell responses to AZD1222 COVID-19 vaccine. Whole-study findings and limits: Spike-specific TCR breadth rose after two AZD1222 doses, and depth rose as well. With dominance at 160-218 and 743-854, vaccine-associated CD4 TCRs spanned spike. There were mostly white British donors and more females than males, and clonal diversity was possibly underestimated. It was only after the peak T cell response that any repertoires were sampled.

Sequencing used immunoSEQ multiplex PCR; TCRdb keeps in-frame clones, though not all of them. The sample yields 140,000 or so clones, roughly 84% seen once. As for this clone: No antigen is known for it.

Germline-derived CDR1 and CDR2 are SGHAT and FQNNGV. CDR3 size: 14 residues. Trimming took off 0 bases at V and 6 bases at J, with 11 bases between the two ends. The clonotype originates from an adult who received the AZD1222 COVID-19 vaccine. The specimen comprised peripheral blood, sampled 28 days after the second AZD1222 dose. The rearrangement uses TRBV11-2 and TRBJ1-1; tentatively, D is TRBD1 (6 bases). The CDR3 DNA reads TGTGCCAGCAGCTTAGAGGGGGCAGGGGCTGAAGCTTTCTTT. Its protein product is CASSLEGAGAEAFF.